A single sample gave rise to the 7 T cell receptor beta chains below, sequenced in a study of T cell repertoires in cytomegalovirus infection (dated by TCRdb to the late 2010s). Instrument on record: Illumina HiSeq 1500. TCRdb handled the public reads itself, with Q25 trimming in fastp and clone calling in MiXCR, and kept productive beta chains. Rows matching on CDR3 protein sequence are summarized as one entry with the most common DNA and genes. Across this sample there are roughly 600,000 distinct CDR3 sequences, with approximately 24% seen only once. The ten largest clones add up to less than 10% of the sample. What was sequenced was CD8+ T cells from PBMCs. The receptors shown here come from a human donor in good health (CMV status not recorded). Some clones in this sample may be carry-over from other donors' samples.

The rearrangement links TRBV7-2 to TRBJ1-6; D is undetermined. Trimming removed 5 bases from V and 8 bases from J, with 13 bases in between. The CDR3 is 14 residues long. From germline, CDR1 is SGHTA and CDR2 FQGNSA. Here the CDR3 DNA reads TGTGCCAGCAGCCTAATCGGGGTTGATTCACCCCTCCACTTT. Protein product: CASSLIGVDSPLHF.

The gene calls are TRBV4-2 and TRBJ2-1; D possibly corresponds to TRBD1 (6 bases). This CDR3 comprises 15 residues. Trimming took 4 bases from V and 3 from J, leaving 13 bases between them. CDR1 and CDR2 (germline): LGHNA, YNFKEQ. The DNA for the CDR3 is TGTGCCAGCAGCCCCCGGGACAAACTCTACAATGAGCAGTTCTTC. This sequence encodes CASSPRDKLYNEQFF.

Concerning this clonotype: This sequence may be a read error, since a much larger clone differs from it by one base. This chain joins TRBV6-2 or TRBV6-3 and TRBJ2-1; 14 bases line up with TRBD2. Germline assignment: CDR1 MNHEY and CDR2 SVGEGT. The V and J ends lost 2 bases and 9 bases, in that order; junction bases with no gene match: 6. This CDR3 comprises 16 residues. CDR3 nucleotide sequence: TGTGCCAGCAGTTACCTGAGGACTAGCGGGGGGATTGAGCAGTTCTTC. Amino acid sequence: CASSYLRTSGGIEQFF.

At least ten counts were recorded for this clonotype. The chain uses TRBV7-2 and TRBJ2-5, with a weak D call TRBD1 (5 bases). Germline CDR1 SGHTA, CDR2 FQGNSA. V shed 6 bases and J shed 5 bases, with 13 bases lying between them. The CDR3 length is 13 residues. The CDR3 protein is CASSWGGGETQYF. In nucleotides, the CDR3 is TGTGCCAGCAGTTGGGGCGGTGGGGAGACCCAGTACTTC.

This chain joins TRBV4-1 and TRBJ2-5; tentative D call: TRBD2 (6 bases). This CDR3 has 15 residues. In germline, CDR1 is MGHRA, CDR2 YSYEKL. Trimming took 2 bases from V and 6 from J, leaving 16 bases between them. CDR3 nucleotide sequence: TGCGCCAGCAGCCAATTATACGGGAGCCTCCAGACCCAGTACTTC. It codes for CASSQLYGSLQTQYF.

This clonotype occurred a few times. The chain has TRBV6-2 or TRBV6-3 and TRBJ2-5; TRBD2 is a possible D gene (5 bases). The CDR3 covers 15 residues. V gave up 0 bases and J gave up 2 bases, with 10 bases separating them. Germline V CDR1 and CDR2: MNHEY, SVGEGT. DNA of the CDR3: TGTGCCAGCAGTTACTCGATACGGGGTCAAGAGACCCAGTACTTC. It codes for CASSYSIRGQETQYF.

The chain combines TRBV7-6 with TRBJ1-1, with no clear D. CDR1 is SGHVS, CDR2 FNYEAQ, per germline. Trimming stripped 3 bases from V and 4 bases from J, with 15 bases between. The CDR3 has 15 residues. For the CDR3, the DNA is TGTGCCAGCAGCTTTATCCGGGAGAGGATCACTGAAGCTTTCTTT. Residues: CASSFIRERITEAFF.